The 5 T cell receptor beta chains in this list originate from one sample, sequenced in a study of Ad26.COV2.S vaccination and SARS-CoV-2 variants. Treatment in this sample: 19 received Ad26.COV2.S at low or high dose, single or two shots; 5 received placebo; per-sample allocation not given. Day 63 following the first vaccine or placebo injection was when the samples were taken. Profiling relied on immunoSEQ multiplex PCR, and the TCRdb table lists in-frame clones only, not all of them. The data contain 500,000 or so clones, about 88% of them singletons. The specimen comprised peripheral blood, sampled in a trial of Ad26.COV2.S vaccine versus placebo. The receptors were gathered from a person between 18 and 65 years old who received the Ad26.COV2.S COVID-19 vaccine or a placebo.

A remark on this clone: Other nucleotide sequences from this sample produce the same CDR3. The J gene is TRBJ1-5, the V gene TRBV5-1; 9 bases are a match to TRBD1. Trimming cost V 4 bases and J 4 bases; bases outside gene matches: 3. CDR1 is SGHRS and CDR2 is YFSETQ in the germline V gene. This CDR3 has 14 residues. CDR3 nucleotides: TGCGCCAGCAGCCCCGGGACAGGGAATCAGCCCCAGCATTTT. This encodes CASSPGTGNQPQHF.

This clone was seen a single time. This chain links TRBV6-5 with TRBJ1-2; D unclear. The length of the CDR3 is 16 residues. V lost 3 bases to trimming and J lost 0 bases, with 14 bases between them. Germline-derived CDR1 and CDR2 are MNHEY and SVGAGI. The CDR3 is CASSYWAEETNYGYTF. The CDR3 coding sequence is TGTGCCAGCAGTTATTGGGCAGAAGAAACTAACTATGGCTACACCTTC.

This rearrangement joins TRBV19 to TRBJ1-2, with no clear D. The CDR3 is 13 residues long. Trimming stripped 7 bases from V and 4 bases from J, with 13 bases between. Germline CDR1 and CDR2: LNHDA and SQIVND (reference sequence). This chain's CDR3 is CASKKGYSYGYTF. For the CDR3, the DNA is TGTGCCAGTAAAAAGGGTTATAGCTATGGCTACACCTTC. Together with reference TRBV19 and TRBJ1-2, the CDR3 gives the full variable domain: DGGITQSPKYLFRKEGQNVTLSCEQNLNHDAMYWYRQDPGQGLRLIYYSQIVNDFQKGDIAEGYSVSREKKESFPLTVTSAQKNPTAFYLCASKKGYSYGYTFGSGTRLTVV.

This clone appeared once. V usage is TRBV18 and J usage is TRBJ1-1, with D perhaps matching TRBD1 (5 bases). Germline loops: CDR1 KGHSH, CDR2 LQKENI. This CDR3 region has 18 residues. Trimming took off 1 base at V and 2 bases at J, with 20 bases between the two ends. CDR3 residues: CASSPQRYWGDVNTEAFF. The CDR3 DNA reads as TGTGCCAGCTCACCACAACGCTATTGGGGGGACGTTAACACTGAAGCTTTCTTT.

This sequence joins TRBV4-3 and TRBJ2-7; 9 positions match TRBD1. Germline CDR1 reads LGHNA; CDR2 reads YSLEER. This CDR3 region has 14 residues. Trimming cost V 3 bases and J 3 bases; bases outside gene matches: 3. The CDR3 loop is CASSQDRGVYEQYF. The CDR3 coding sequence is TGCGCCAGCAGCCAGGACAGGGGAGTCTACGAGCAGTACTTC.